A selection of T cell receptor beta chains follows, all from one sample in a study of control samples from healthy donors and cancer patients. Assay used: immunoSEQ multiplex PCR; TCRdb lists only in-frame clones, some missing. The sample has some 250,000 clones, roughly 80% seen once. Sequencing was done on a sample of PBMCs. These receptors were collected from a woman aged 55-69 years with lung cancer. CDR3s include the opening cysteine and the closing phenylalanine or tryptophan. Fields, in order: J gene, D gene, V gene, clone size, CDR3 DNA, CDR3 protein. A D gene is named only where the DNA matches it firmly. For some rows the clone size is stated as once, few or many, or as a class when expanded; others skip it.

TRBJ2-2	.	TRBV20-1	.	TGCAGTGCTAGTGGGTACGCCGGGGAGCTGTTTTTT	CSASGYAGELFF
TRBJ2-1	.	TRBV7-9	.	TGTGCCAGCAGCTTGGACAGCCCCTACAATGAGCAGTTCTTC	CASSLDSPYNEQFF
TRBJ1-2	.	TRBV12-3/TRBV12-4	few	TGTGCCAGCAGTTTGCAGGGATACGGCTACACCTTC	CASSLQGYGYTF
TRBJ1-1	TRBD1	TRBV7-8	.	TGTGCCAGCAGCTCTGGGACAGGGGGGCACACTGAAGCTTTCTTT	CASSSGTGGHTEAFF
TRBJ2-7	.	TRBV3-1/TRBV3-2	few	TGTGCCAGCAGCCAAGGAATTACCAGGGCAGCGGTCTCCTACGAGCAGTACTTC	CASSQGITRAAVSYEQYF
TRBJ2-7	TRBD1	TRBV7-2	.	TGTGCCAGCAGCTCGACAGGGGGCCCCTACGAGCAGTACTTC	CASSSTGGPYEQYF
TRBJ1-1	.	TRBV28	.	TGTGCCAGCAGTTCGTTAGGTTCGGCGGTGAACACTGAAGCTTTCTTT	CASSSLGSAVNTEAFF
TRBJ1-1	.	TRBV12-3/TRBV12-4	.	TGTGCCAGCAGTTTTTTTGGAACTGAAGCTTTCTTT	CASSFFGTEAFF
TRBJ2-2	.	TRBV29-1	.	TGCAGCGTTGATCAGGGGAACACCGGGGAGCTGTTTTTT	CSVDQGNTGELFF
TRBJ2-3	.	TRBV29-1	few	TGCAGCGCCTACACAGATACGCAGTATTTT	CSAYTDTQYF
TRBJ1-2	.	TRBV4-1	.	TGCGCCAGCAGCCATTTGCGGGTTGCCGCTGGCTACACCTTC	CASSHLRVAAGYTF
TRBJ2-3	TRBD1	TRBV5-6	.	TGTGCCAGCAGCTTGGTCGGACAGGGCTACACAGATACGCAGTATTTT	CASSLVGQGYTDTQYF
TRBJ2-3	TRBD2	TRBV4-2	few	TGTGCCAGCAGCCAAGAAGCGGGGGGGGCAGATACGCAGTATTTT	CASSQEAGGADTQYF
TRBJ1-4	TRBD1	TRBV18	.	TGTGCCAGCTCACCTCGGGCCGGGACAGGGAATGAAAAACTGTTTTTT	CASSPRAGTGNEKLFF
TRBJ2-1	TRBD2	TRBV7-9	.	TGTGCCAGCAGCTTAGGGACTAGCGGGAGTTTGTCCTACAATGAGCAGTTCTTC	CASSLGTSGSLSYNEQFF
TRBJ2-7	.	TRBV30	few	TGTGCCTGGGCCGACTTCGGACGAGTCTACGAGCAGTACTTC	CAWADFGRVYEQYF
TRBJ1-6	TRBD1	TRBV2	.	TGTGCCAGCACCAATCACGGACAGGGTTATTCACCCCTCCACTTT	CASTNHGQGYSPLHF
TRBJ2-7	TRBD1	TRBV7-9	many	TGTGCCAGCAGCTTAGGAGGACAGGTCTACGAGCAGTACTTC	CASSLGGQVYEQYF
TRBJ1-4	TRBD1	TRBV28	few	TGTGCCAGCAGTTTGCCCGGGACAGCAACTAATGAAAAACTGTTTTTT	CASSLPGTATNEKLFF
TRBJ1-5	TRBD1	TRBV15	.	TGTGCCACCAGCAGAGGACAGGGCCGGGATCAGCCCCAGCATTTT	CATSRGQGRDQPQHF
TRBJ2-1	TRBD1	TRBV5-1	.	TGCGCCAGCAGTGGAGCCGGGACAGAGAATTACAATGAGCAGTTCTTC	CASSGAGTENYNEQFF
TRBJ2-1	.	TRBV3-1/TRBV3-2	few	TGTGCCAGCAGCCAATTTAACGGAGAGAATGAGCAGTTCTTC	CASSQFNGENEQFF
TRBJ1-4	.	TRBV6-6	.	TGTGCCAGCAGTTACTCACCCGGGACTAATGAAAAACTGTTTTTT	CASSYSPGTNEKLFF